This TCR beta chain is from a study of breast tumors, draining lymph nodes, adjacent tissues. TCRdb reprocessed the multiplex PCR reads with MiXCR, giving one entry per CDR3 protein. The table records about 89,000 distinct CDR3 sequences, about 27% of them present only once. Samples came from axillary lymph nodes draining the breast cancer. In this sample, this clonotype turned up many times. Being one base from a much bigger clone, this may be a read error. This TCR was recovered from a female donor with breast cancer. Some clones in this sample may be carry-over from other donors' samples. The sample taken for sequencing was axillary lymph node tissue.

The CDR3 loop is CASSFRTGVNYGYPF. The DNA for the CDR3 is TGTGCCAGCAGCTTCAGGACAGGGGTTAACTATGGCTACCCCTTC. The V call is TRBV7-9, the J call TRBJ1-2; 9 bases are a match to TRBD1. The CDR3 spans 15 residues. The germline gives CDR1 SEHNR, CDR2 FQNEAQ (reference sequence).